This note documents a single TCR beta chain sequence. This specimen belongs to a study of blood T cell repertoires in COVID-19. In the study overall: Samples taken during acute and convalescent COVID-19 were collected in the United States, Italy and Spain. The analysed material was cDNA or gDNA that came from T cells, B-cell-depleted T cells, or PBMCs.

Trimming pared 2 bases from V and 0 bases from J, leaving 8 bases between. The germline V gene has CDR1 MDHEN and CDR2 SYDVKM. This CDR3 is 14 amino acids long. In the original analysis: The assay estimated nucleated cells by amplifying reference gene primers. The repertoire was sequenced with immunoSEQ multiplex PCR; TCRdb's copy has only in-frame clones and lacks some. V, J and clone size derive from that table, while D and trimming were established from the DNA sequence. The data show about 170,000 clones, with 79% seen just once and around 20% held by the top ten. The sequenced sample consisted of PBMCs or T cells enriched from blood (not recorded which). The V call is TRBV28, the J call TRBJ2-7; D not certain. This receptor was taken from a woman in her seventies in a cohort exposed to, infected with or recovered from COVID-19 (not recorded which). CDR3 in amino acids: CASSLIRFSYEQYF. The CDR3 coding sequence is TGTGCCAGCAGTTTAATCAGATTCTCCTACGAGCAGTACTTC.